The 15 T cell receptor beta chains below all came from one sample that was sequenced in a study of cytomegalovirus exposure and HLA in healthy donors. PCR involved 60 Vbeta and 13 Jbeta primers. Clones were sequenced by immunoSEQ multiplex PCR, and TCRdb holds only the in-frame ones, with some missing. The sample records about 160,000 clones, around 80% being singletons. Sequences were obtained from PBMCs. The receptors here all came from a man aged 40-49 years in good health and CMV-seronegative.

The chain recombines TRBV7-2 with TRBJ2-7, with D possibly TRBD1 on 5 matching bases. The CDR3 covers 16 residues. V gave up 1 base and J gave up 0 bases, with 13 bases separating them. Germline assignment: CDR1 SGHTA and CDR2 FQGNSA. The CDR3 loop is CASSLERQWVSYEQYF. Here the CDR3 DNA reads TGTGCCAGCAGCTTAGAACGACAGTGGGTCTCCTACGAGCAGTACTTC.

The chain combines TRBV12-5 with TRBJ2-7; D gene unclear. Between the trimmed V and J ends, which lost 6 bases and 2 bases, there was a span of 11 bases. In germline, CDR1 is LGHNT, CDR2 FRNRAP. The CDR3 runs 13 residues. The CDR3 region has the DNA TGTGCTAGTGGCCTCAGGTCGCCCTACGAGCAGTACGTC. It is translated as CASGLRSPYEQYV.

This clone appeared a few times. The chain combines TRBV27 with TRBJ2-7, with TRBD1 as a possible D gene (7 bases). CDR1 is MNHEY, CDR2 SMNVEV, per germline (reference sequence). CDR3 length equals 15 residues. V was cut by 3 bases and J by 4 bases, with 16 bases left in between. This chain's CDR3 is CASSFVGRGRYEQYF. The DNA of the CDR3 is TGTGCCAGCAGTTTCGTGGGCAGGGGGAGGTACGAGCAGTACTTC.

The chain has TRBV7-8 and TRBJ1-5; D gene ambiguous. The length of the CDR3 is 14 residues. Trimming took off 2 bases at V and 6 bases at J, with 11 bases between the two ends. Germline CDR1 is SGHVS and CDR2 is FQNEAQ. The CDR3 nucleotides are TGTGCCAGCAGCTTATTGACCGAGGGTCAGCCCCAGCATTTT. This encodes CASSLLTEGQPQHF. The whole variable domain, remainder taken from reference TRBV7-8 and TRBJ1-5, is GAGVSQSPRYKVAKRGQDVALRCDPISGHVSLFWYQQALGQGPEFLTYFQNEAQLDKSGLPSDRFFAERPEGSVSTLKIQRTQQEDSAVYLCASSLLTEGQPQHFGDGTRLSIL.

This clone was seen a single time. The rearrangement links TRBV9 to TRBJ2-5; 7 bases map to TRBD1. J lost 5 bases, V lost 3 bases, and 10 bases had no gene match. The CDR3 spans 15 residues. The germline gives CDR1 SGDLS, CDR2 YYNGEE. CDR3 in amino acids: CASSARTGPQETQYF. The DNA of the CDR3 is TGTGCCAGCAGCGCCCGGACAGGCCCCCAGGAGACCCAGTACTTC. Together with reference TRBV9 and TRBJ2-5, the CDR3 gives the full variable domain: DSGVTQTPKHLITATGQRVTLRCSPRSGDLSVYWYQQSLDQGLQFLIQYYNGEERAKGNILERFSAQQFPDLHSELNLSSLELGDSALYFCASSARTGPQETQYFGPGTRLLVL.

V usage is TRBV6-6 and J usage is TRBJ1-5, with TRBD1 as a possible D gene (6 bases). Germline V gene sequence: CDR1 MNHNY, CDR2 SVGAGI (reference sequence). CDR3 length: 14 residues. The V end was cut by 0 bases, the J end by 7 bases, with 10 bases between. In DNA, the CDR3 is TGTGCCAGCAGTTACTCGAAGGGGGAACAGCCCCAGCATTTT. This codes for CASSYSKGEQPQHF.

This clone was counted only a few times. The V call is TRBV19, the J call TRBJ2-7, with 8 bases fitting TRBD2. CDR3 length: 14 amino acids. V was pared by 7 bases and J by 2 bases, with 7 bases of the junction left unmatched. From germline, CDR1 is LNHDA and CDR2 SQIVND (reference sequence). The CDR3, as DNA: TGTGCCAGTACAGCCATAGCGGGAACCTACGAGCAGTACTTC. As protein: CASTAIAGTYEQYF.

The V and J genes are TRBV9 and TRBJ2-1; D gene ambiguous. CDR1 is SGDLS, CDR2 YYNGEE, per germline. CDR3 length: 16 amino acids. V shed 0 bases and J shed 3 bases, with 13 bases lying between them. CDR3 residues: CASSVALAASYNEQFF. The CDR3, as DNA: TGTGCCAGCAGCGTAGCTTTGGCGGCTAGCTACAATGAGCAGTTCTTC.

The chain has TRBV10-3 and TRBJ2-5, with 11 bases lining up with TRBD2. The CDR3 is 15 amino acids. The J segment lost 7 bases and the V segment lost 0 bases, leaving 4 bases of the junction unmatched. Germline values: CDR1 ENHRY, CDR2 SYGVKD. CDR3 DNA sequence: TGTGCCATCAGTGAGTCACTAGCGGGAGAGGGGACCCAGTACTTC. This sequence encodes CAISESLAGEGTQYF.

The chain couples TRBV7-2 to TRBJ2-5, with a tentative D call TRBD1 (6 bases). The V end was cut by 7 bases, the J end by 5 bases, with 17 bases between. The CDR3 runs to 14 residues. CDR1 SGHTA and CDR2 FQGNSA come from the germline V gene. The CDR3 nucleotides read TGTGCCAGCACCTTTAGGGGGAAGGGGGAGACCCAGTACTTC. It codes for CASTFRGKGETQYF.

The rearrangement links TRBV5-1 to TRBJ2-1; 9 bases are a match to TRBD1. This CDR3 spans 13 amino acids. The V and J ends lost 5 bases and 6 bases, in that order; junction bases with no gene match: 3. CDR1 SGHRS and CDR2 YFSETQ come from the germline V gene. Written as DNA, the CDR3 is TGCGCCAGCAGAGGACAGGGGATCAATGAGCAGTTCTTC. Encoded protein: CASRGQGINEQFF.

This chain uses TRBV12-5 with TRBJ2-1, with 9 nucleotides matching TRBD2. CDR1 LGHNT and CDR2 FRNRAP come from the germline V gene. J lost 5 bases, V lost 1 base, and 6 bases had no gene match. The CDR3 covers 16 residues. CDR3 amino acids: CASGLGRLAGHNEQFF. CDR3 coding DNA: TGTGCTAGTGGTTTGGGCCGTCTAGCGGGGCACAATGAGCAGTTCTTC.

This clone is a singleton in its sample. The V and J genes are TRBV19 and TRBJ1-1, with D possibly being TRBD1 (5 bases). CDR1 LNHDA and CDR2 SQIVND come from the germline V gene (reference sequence). V lost 5 bases and J 8 bases, leaving 12 bases between the germline ends. The CDR3 covers 12 residues. CDR3 in DNA: TGTGCCAGTAGTTTCCGGGGGTGGGAAGCTTTCTTT. Translated, it gives CASSFRGWEAFF.

V usage is TRBV5-1 and J usage is TRBJ2-1; 7 nucleotides line up with TRBD1. There are 18 residues in the CDR3. Germline CDR1 SGHRS, CDR2 YFSETQ. J gave up 7 bases and V 1 base, and 17 bases lay outside the gene matches. As DNA, the CDR3 is TGCGCCAGCAGCTTGCCCGTCCAGGCCAGGGGGTCCCTAAATGAGCAGTTCTTC. Its translation is CASSLPVQARGSLNEQFF.

This rearrangement joins TRBV27 to TRBJ1-5; 7 nucleotides align to TRBD1. The V gene end was trimmed by 2 bases and the J gene end by 6 bases; junction bases not matched to a gene: 7. The CDR3 covers 15 residues. The germline CDR1 and CDR2 sequences are MNHEY and SMNVEV (reference sequence). CDR3 sequence reads: CASSLRQGGGQPQHF. DNA of the CDR3: TGTGCCAGCAGTTTACGACAGGGTGGAGGTCAGCCCCAGCATTTT.